The rows below give T cell receptor beta chains drawn from one sample of a study of cytomegalovirus exposure and HLA in healthy donors. Repertoires were generated with immunoSEQ multiplex PCR, while TCRdb's copy carries only in-frame clones and drops some. The sample carries about 140,000 clones, roughly 80% recorded once. Sequenced input: PBMCs. Every receptor here comes from a man aged 25 to 40 in good health and CMV-seronegative. Each CDR3 is given with its conserved first and last residue. D genes are given only for firm matches. A clone size is listed for some rows: how often the clone was seen (once, few, many), or a class if it is expanded.

J gene | V gene | clone size | D gene | CDR3 protein | CDR3 DNA
TRBJ2-1 | TRBV6-1 | . | TRBD2 | CAIAIRTSPFF | TGTGCCATCGCGATAAGGACTAGTCCGTTCTTC
TRBJ2-3 | TRBV4-1 | . | TRBD2 | CASSPLSSGRGDTQYF | TGCGCCAGCAGCCCGTTATCCAGCGGGAGGGGAGATACGCAGTATTTT
TRBJ1-4 | TRBV28 | . | . | CASSMSRNEKLFF | TGTGCCAGCAGTATGTCCAGGAACGAAAAACTGTTTTTT
TRBJ2-7 | TRBV6-5 | . | TRBD2 | CASSYRGEAIYEQYF | TGTGCCAGCAGTTACCGGGGGGAGGCTATCTACGAGCAGTACTTC
TRBJ2-5 | TRBV6-5 | . | TRBD1 | CASSYGTGGETQYF | TGTGCCAGCAGTTACGGGACAGGGGGGGAGACCCAGTACTTC
TRBJ2-7 | TRBV27 | . | . | CASSLSGTWTYEQYF | TGTGCCAGCAGTTTGTCGGGGACATGGACCTACGAGCAGTACTTC
TRBJ2-7 | TRBV27 | . | TRBD1 | CASSPLGTGTYEQYF | TGTGCCAGCAGTCCCCTGGGGACAGGGACCTACGAGCAGTACTTC
TRBJ1-1 | TRBV7-2 | . | . | CASSSSSGGAEAFF | TGTGCCAGCAGCTCATCCTCGGGGGGGGCCGAAGCTTTCTTT
TRBJ1-1 | TRBV19 | . | . | CASSIGLGWSTEAFF | TGTGCCAGTAGTATCGGCCTCGGGTGGAGCACTGAAGCTTTCTTT
TRBJ1-2 | TRBV7-2 | . | TRBD1 | CASSLGWPGTANYGYTF | TGTGCCAGCAGCTTAGGGTGGCCGGGGACAGCTAACTATGGCTACACCTTC
TRBJ2-1 | TRBV18 | . | . | CASSYTSDFYNEQFF | TGTGCCAGCTCATACACCTCGGACTTTTACAATGAGCAGTTCTTC
TRBJ2-1 | TRBV6-5 | . | TRBD2 | CASSYREGLYNEQFF | TGTGCCAGCAGTTACCGGGAGGGCCTCTACAATGAGCAGTTCTTC
TRBJ1-6 | TRBV5-6 | . | . | CASSSMGRISPLHF | TGTGCCAGCAGCTCCATGGGGCGTATTTCACCCCTCCACTTT
TRBJ2-2 | TRBV29-1 | . | . | CSALQGIPGELFF | TGCAGCGCGCTACAGGGTATCCCCGGGGAGCTGTTTTTT
TRBJ1-5 | TRBV10-3 | . | TRBD1 | CAISERETGRYNQPQHF | TGTGCCATCAGTGAGAGGGAGACAGGGCGTTACAATCAGCCCCAGCATTTT
TRBJ2-3 | TRBV5-4 | once | . | CASSLQGSGDTQYF | TGTGCCAGCAGCTTGCAGGGGTCTGGGGATACGCAGTATTTT
TRBJ2-2 | TRBV18 | . | . | CASSLAGTNTGELFF | TGTGCCAGCTCACTGGCGGGTACGAACACCGGGGAGCTGTTTTTT
TRBJ2-3 | TRBV9 | . | . | CASSVSPQDTQYF | TGTGCCAGCAGCGTTTCCCCTCAGGATACGCAGTATTTT
TRBJ2-2 | TRBV5-6 | few | TRBD2 | CASSPTSGRKLFF | TGTGCCAGCAGCCCGACTAGCGGGAGGAAGCTGTTTTTT
TRBJ2-3 | TRBV4-3 | . | TRBD2 | CASRPGRERTDTQYF | TGCGCCAGCAGGCCCGGGCGGGAGCGGACAGATACGCAGTATTTT
TRBJ1-5 | TRBV7-8 | . | . | CASSPTDAWAQPQHF | TGTGCCAGCAGCCCGACCGACGCGTGGGCTCAGCCCCAGCATTTT
TRBJ2-7 | TRBV5-1 | . | TRBD1 | CASSLVGQGEYEQYF | TGCGCCAGCAGCTTGGTCGGACAGGGAGAGTACGAGCAGTACTTC
TRBJ2-7 | TRBV6-5 | . | . | CASSYSSTGEQYF | TGTGCCAGCAGTTACTCGTCGACTGGCGAGCAGTACTTC
TRBJ2-7 | TRBV25-1 | . | TRBD2 | CASSEGLAVTDSYEQYF | TGTGCCAGCAGTGAGGGACTAGCGGTGACTGACTCCTACGAGCAGTACTTC
TRBJ2-2 | TRBV27 | few | TRBD2 | CASNEGGPFTGELFF | TGTGCCAGCAATGAGGGAGGGCCTTTCACCGGGGAGCTGTTTTTT
TRBJ1-2 | TRBV6-1 | . | . | CASSVVDTYGYTF | TGTGCCAGCAGTGTAGTGGACACCTATGGCTACACCTTC
TRBJ2-4 | TRBV6-5 | once | . | CASSYGAGAKNIQYF | TGTGCCAGCAGTTATGGCGCCGGGGCCAAAAACATTCAGTACTTC
TRBJ2-5 | TRBV30 | . | TRBD1 | CAWRTGQGARETQYF | TGTGCCTGGAGAACGGGACAGGGGGCCCGGGAGACCCAGTACTTC
TRBJ2-2 | TRBV7-6 | once | TRBD2 | CASSPQTSGNTGELFF | TGTGCCAGCAGTCCACAGACTAGCGGGAACACCGGGGAGCTGTTTTTT
TRBJ1-6 | TRBV2 | . | TRBD1 | CAIPGQGNSPLHF | TGTGCCATCCCGGGACAGGGGAATTCACCCCTCCACTTT
TRBJ1-1 | TRBV27 | . | . | CASSRWQGSNTEAFF | TGTGCCAGCAGTCGGTGGCAGGGGTCTAACACTGAAGCTTTCTTT
TRBJ1-1 | TRBV18 | few | . | CASSLQGGNTEAFF | TGTGCCAGCTCACTGCAGGGCGGAAACACTGAAGCTTTCTTT
TRBJ1-2 | TRBV19 | . | TRBD1 | CASSIEDRGSGYTF | TGTGCCAGTAGTATAGAGGACAGGGGGTCTGGCTACACCTTC
TRBJ1-2 | TRBV30 | . | . | CAWSAQGGYGYTF | TGTGCCTGGAGCGCCCAGGGTGGCTATGGCTACACCTTC
TRBJ2-5 | TRBV9 | . | TRBD2 | CASSPGLAGGLSQETQYF | TGTGCCAGCAGCCCGGGACTAGCGGGAGGCCTCAGTCAAGAGACCCAGTACTTC
TRBJ2-1 | TRBV28 | . | TRBD2 | CASSKRTSGRYNEQFF | TGTGCCAGCAGTAAAAGGACTAGCGGGAGATACAATGAGCAGTTCTTC
TRBJ2-3 | TRBV28 | . | TRBD2 | CASSFPSGSNSDTQYF | TGTGCCAGCAGTTTCCCTAGCGGGAGCAATTCAGATACGCAGTATTTT
TRBJ1-1 | TRBV2 | few | . | CAITSSGGAEAFF | TGTGCCATCACCTCATCGGGGGGGGCTGAAGCTTTCTTT
TRBJ2-2 | TRBV25-1 | few | TRBD1 | CASSMDRSNTGELFF | TGTGCCAGCAGTATGGACAGGTCGAACACCGGGGAGCTGTTTTTT
TRBJ2-5 | TRBV28 | . | TRBD1 | CASSFPGGDETQYF | TGTGCCAGCAGCTTCCCAGGGGGCGATGAGACCCAGTACTTC